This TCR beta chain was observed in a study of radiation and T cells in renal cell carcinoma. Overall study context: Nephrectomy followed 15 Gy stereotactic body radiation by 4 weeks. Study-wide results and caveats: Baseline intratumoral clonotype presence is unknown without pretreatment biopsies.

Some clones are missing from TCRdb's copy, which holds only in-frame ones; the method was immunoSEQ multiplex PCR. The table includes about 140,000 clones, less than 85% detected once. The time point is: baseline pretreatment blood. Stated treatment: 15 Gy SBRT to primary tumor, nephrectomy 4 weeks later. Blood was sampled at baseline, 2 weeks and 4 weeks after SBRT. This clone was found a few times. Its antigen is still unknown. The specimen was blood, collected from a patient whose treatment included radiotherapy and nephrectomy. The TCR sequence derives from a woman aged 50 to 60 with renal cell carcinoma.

CDR3 region: CASSLSPENSPLHF. CDR3 DNA: TGTGCCAGCAGCTTAAGCCCAGAGAATTCACCCCTCCACTTT. This chain connects TRBV7-9 to TRBJ1-6; no reliable D call. V was shortened by 2 bases and J by 7 bases, with 9 bases between the two germline ends. CDR1 is SEHNR and CDR2 is FQNEAQ in the germline V gene (reference sequence). This CDR3 spans 14 amino acids.